This TCR beta chain was found in a study of blood T cell repertoires in COVID-19. The wider study: Both acute and convalescent COVID-19 samples were obtained from the United States, Italy and Spain. PBMCs, B-cell-depleted T cells, or T cells were the source of the cDNA or gDNA that made up the material.

The germline V and J ends were trimmed by 8 bases and 0 bases, with 14 bases remaining between them. The germline V gene encodes CDR1 MNHEY and CDR2 SVGAGI. The CDR3 has 14 residues. Per the original methods: Amplification of reference gene primers provided the estimated nucleated cell counts. Clones were sequenced by immunoSEQ multiplex PCR, and TCRdb holds only the in-frame ones, with some missing. V and J calls and clone size come straight from that table; D and trimming were deduced from the DNA. The profile shows 110,000 or so clones, around 77% of them singletons. The receptor was isolated from a human donor in a cohort sampled during active COVID-19. Specimen: peripheral blood. This sequence joins TRBV6-5 and TRBJ2-7; perhaps TRBD2 as D (6 bases). The CDR3 is CASSGLGNSYEQYF. Here the CDR3 DNA reads TGTGCCAGCTCGGGACTTGGGAACTCCTACGAGCAGTACTTC.